Presented here are 9 T cell receptor beta chains from one specimen sequenced in a study of identical twins. TCRdb reprocessed the 5' RACE reads with MiXCR, giving one entry per CDR3 protein. The sample gives around 680,000 distinct CDR3 sequences, over 8.5% of which show up once; around 0.98% is in the top ten. This same sample was also taken into another study, of yellow fever vaccine responses in identical twins.

The material sequenced was PBMCs. The receptors were sampled from a woman younger than 35 in good health.

In its sample, this clonotype was seen many times. The J gene is TRBJ2-7, the V gene TRBV5-1, with TRBD2 identical over 11 bases. Germline-derived CDR1 and CDR2 are SGHRS and YFSETQ. V was clipped by 0 bases and J by 4 bases; unmatched bases: 6. The CDR3 totals 16 residues. CDR3 sequence: CASSLAGLAGLYEQYF. The CDR3 nucleotides read TGCGCCAGCAGCTTGGCCGGACTAGCGGGCCTTTACGAGCAGTACTTC.

This clonotype has a count of ten or more. This sequence joins TRBV5-1 and TRBJ2-1, with D maybe TRBD1 (6 bases). Looked up from germline, CDR1 is SGHRS and CDR2 is YFSETQ. V gave up 0 bases and J gave up 5 bases, with 9 bases separating them. The CDR3 is made up of 14 amino acids. In nucleotides, the CDR3 is TGCGCCAGCAGCTTGGGGACAGCCAACAATGAGCAGTTCTTC. This gives the protein CASSLGTANNEQFF.

This clonotype was detected only a few times. The V and J genes are TRBV30 and TRBJ2-3; 7 nucleotides agree with TRBD2. This CDR3 has 15 residues. V lost 2 bases, J lost 3 bases, and 8 bases stayed unmatched. Germline assignment: CDR1 GTSNPN and CDR2 SVGIG (reference sequence). CDR3 coding DNA: TGTGCCTGGAGTCGTGGGGGGGGTAGGACAGATACGCAGTATTTT. Translated: CAWSRGGGRTDTQYF.

Only a few counts were recorded for this clonotype. CDR3 in amino acids: CASDSVTNEQFF. The CDR3 DNA sequence: TGTGCCAGCGATTCGGTAACGAATGAGCAGTTCTTC. The V and J genes are TRBV11-2 and TRBJ2-1; D is ambiguous. V lost 8 bases and J lost 7, with 12 bases in between. This CDR3 has 12 amino acids. From germline, CDR1 is SGHAT and CDR2 FQNNGV.

The chain links TRBV5-4 to TRBJ2-5, with 10 bases fitting TRBD2. V shed 4 bases, J shed 4 bases, and the junction held 10 bases outside the gene matches. This CDR3 region has 16 residues. Germline V CDR1 and CDR2: SGHNT, YYREEE (reference sequence). The CDR3 bases are TGTGCCAGCAGCCCGAGGAACAGCGGGAGGGGAGAGACCCAGTACTTC. This encodes CASSPRNSGRGETQYF.

With respect to this clonotype: A much larger clonotype is one base distant, so this may be a read error. V is TRBV7-9 and J is TRBJ2-7; 9 positions match TRBD1. With V trimmed by 5 bases and J by 5 bases, 4 bases remained unmatched. CDR1 and CDR2 from the germline V gene are SEHNR and FQNEAQ (reference sequence). The CDR3 has 13 amino acids. In nucleotides, the CDR3 is TGTGCCAGCAGCGCCGGGACAGGGAACGAGCAGTACTTC. Translating gives CASSAGTGNEQYF.

In this sample, this clonotype turned up a few times. The chain couples TRBV18 to TRBJ2-3; maybe TRBD2 (5 bases). CDR1 is KGHSH, CDR2 LQKENI, per germline. V dropped 3 bases and J dropped 4 bases, with 8 bases sitting between them. The CDR3 length is 13 residues. CDR3 sequence: CASSPGIADTQYF. The CDR3 DNA reads as TGTGCCAGCTCACCCGGGATCGCAGATACGCAGTATTTT.

In this sample, this clonotype turned up many times. At one end, the junction sequence differs from germline, possibly due to a read error. The chain joins TRBV5-1 to TRBJ2-3; 10 bases fit TRBD1. Germline CDR1 SGHRS, CDR2 YFSETQ. The CDR3 is 14 amino acids. CDR3 coding DNA: TGTGCCAGCAGCTTGGGACAGGGGCCAGATACGCAGTATTTT. This codes for CASSLGQGPDTQYF.

This clonotype showed up just a few times. The rearrangement links TRBV7-2 to TRBJ2-7, with 9 bases identical to TRBD2. Germline V gene data show CDR1 as SGHTA and CDR2 as FQGNSA. This CDR3 is 16 amino acids long. Trimming cost V 5 bases and J 5 bases; bases outside gene matches: 13. The CDR3, as DNA: TGTGCCAGCAGCCTGGGTAAAAGCGGGGGGAACCACGAGCAGTACTTC. Encoded protein: CASSLGKSGGNHEQYF.